This T cell receptor beta chain was profiled in a study of response to subunit inactivated influenza vaccine. Germline V gives CDR1 SQVTM, CDR2 ANQGSEA. Trimming at V came to 6 bases and at J to 0 bases, leaving 5 bases not matched to a gene. The CDR3 totals 15 residues. TCRdb called the RT-PCR reads again in MiXCR, with one record for every CDR3 protein. Of hundreds of thousands of distinct CDR3 sequences in the sample, approximately 12% were seen once. This clonotype came up many times. Its target is unknown. Study results and caveats: Authors suggested few new T cells are recruited by each seasonal influenza vaccination.

The sequencing here drew on PBMCs from blood, taken 40 to 50 days after vaccination. The V gene is TRBV29-1, the J gene TRBJ2-1; 10 nucleotides agree with TRBD2. The TCR comes from a man between 50 and 59 years old who received an inactivated influenza vaccine. The CDR3 DNA sequence: TGCAGCGTCGCCGGGACTAGCGTCTCCTACAATGAGCAGTTCTTC. Its translation: CSVAGTSVSYNEQFF.